This T cell receptor (beta chain) originates from a study of CD8 T cells in Susac syndrome. High-throughput TCR beta sequencing covered peripheral CD8+ and CD4+ T cells. This clonotype has only one observation. V was clipped by 5 bases and J by 7 bases, with 12 bases between them. The germline V gene has CDR1 SGHTA and CDR2 FQGNSA. The CDR3 covers 13 residues. Random hexamers were used to reverse transcribe an amount of roughly 0.45 to 1 ug RNA. An immunoSEQ multiplex PCR amplified TCR beta CDR3 over 54 Vbeta and 13 Jbeta. TCRdb fed the immunoSEQ multiplex PCR reads into MiXCR, producing one record per CDR3 protein. Here the sample spans around 200,000 distinct CDR3 sequences, over 90% being singletons.

Sample: CD4+ T cells from PBMCs. The receptor was isolated from a human donor with multiple sclerosis. The chain employs TRBV7-2 and TRBJ2-1; D possibly corresponds to TRBD1 (5 bases). DNA of the CDR3: TGTGCCAGCAGCCGGACACTTCAGAATGAGCAGTTCTTC. Protein sequence: CASSRTLQNEQFF.